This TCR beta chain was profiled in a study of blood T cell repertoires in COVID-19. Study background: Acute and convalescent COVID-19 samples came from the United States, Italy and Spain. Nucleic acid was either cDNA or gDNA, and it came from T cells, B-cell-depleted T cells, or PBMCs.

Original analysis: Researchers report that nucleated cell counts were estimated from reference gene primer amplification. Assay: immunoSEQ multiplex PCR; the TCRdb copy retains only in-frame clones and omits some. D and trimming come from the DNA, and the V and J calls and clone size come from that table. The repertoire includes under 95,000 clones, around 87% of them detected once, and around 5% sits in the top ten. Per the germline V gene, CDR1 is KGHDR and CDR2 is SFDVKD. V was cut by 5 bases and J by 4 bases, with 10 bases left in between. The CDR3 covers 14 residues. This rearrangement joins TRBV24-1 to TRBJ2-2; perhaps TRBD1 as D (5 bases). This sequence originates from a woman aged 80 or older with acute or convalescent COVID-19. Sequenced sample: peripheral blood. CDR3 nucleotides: TGTGCCACCAGTGGTGGGGCTGGCACCGGGGAGCTGTTTTTT. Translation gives CATSGGAGTGELFF.